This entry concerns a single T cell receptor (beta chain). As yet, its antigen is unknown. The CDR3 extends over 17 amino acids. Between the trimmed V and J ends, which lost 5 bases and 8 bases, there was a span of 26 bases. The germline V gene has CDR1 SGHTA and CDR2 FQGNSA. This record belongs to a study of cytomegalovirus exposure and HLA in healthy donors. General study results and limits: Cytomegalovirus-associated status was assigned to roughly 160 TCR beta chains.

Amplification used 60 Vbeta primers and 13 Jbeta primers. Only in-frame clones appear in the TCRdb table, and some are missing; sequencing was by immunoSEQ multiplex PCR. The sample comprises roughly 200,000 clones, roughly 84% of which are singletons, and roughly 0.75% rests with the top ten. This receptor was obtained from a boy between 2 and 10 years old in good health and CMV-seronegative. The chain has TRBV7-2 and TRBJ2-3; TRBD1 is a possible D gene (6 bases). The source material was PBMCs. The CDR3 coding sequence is TGTGCCAGCAGCGGGAATACAGGGAGTTACGGGCTAGGTACGCAGTATTTT. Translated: CASSGNTGSYGLGTQYF.